Below, one T cell receptor beta chain is given with its context. No antigen is known for it. No base qualities exist here, and no much larger clone lies one base off it. From cysteine to phenylalanine, the CDR3 is 12 amino acids long. Only CDR3 DNA remains: 36 bases, in frame from the first base. As encoded in the germline V gene, CDR1 is ENHRY while CDR2 is SYGVKD. Deletion took 10 bases off V and 0 bases off J, with a span of 9 bases between the germline ends. This sample was taken from a study of blood T cell repertoires in COVID-19 (dated by TCRdb to the early 2020s). Notes on the research overall: Samples from collaborators originated in the United States, Italy and Spain and spanned both the acute and convalescent phases of COVID-19. Samples came from the ongoing ImmuneRACE study (first 160 participants) plus 1,254 subjects from 6 global collaborators. Sample metadata almost always included a de-identified subject ID, COVID-19 status, age in years and sex. The material from the prospective study consisted of cDNA or gDNA derived from T cells, B-cell-depleted T cells, or PBMCs. Subjects who had been exposed to COVID-19, were actively infected with it, or had recovered from it provided the deeply sampled blood TCRbeta repertoires that made up the dataset. The repertoires were made available in a free public database intended to serve as a resource for research on the immune response to SARS-CoV-2. Where HLA class I and class II types were available, the types were taken from metadata supplied by the sample provider, not from assay-based typing.

TCRbeta CDR3 regions were amplified from genomic DNA using the immunoSEQ Assay, a bias-controlled multiplex PCR. From the authors' description of their analysis: The number of nucleated cells in each sample was estimated by amplification of reference gene primers within the assay. To quantify the absolute abundance of each unique TCRbeta CDR3 rearrangement, sequence reads were collapsed and filtered. For each sample, productive Simpson clonality was calculated as the square root of Simpson's diversity index across productive rearrangements. In its TCRdb copy, this immuneACCESS table keeps in-frame sequences only and misses some clones. Where compared with another copy, unresolved V genes explain less than half of these, and the others have no known cause. That table gives V, J and clone size, and the DNA gave D and trimming. The sample table records over 250,000 clones; nearly 90% of these occur just once. The ten largest clones capture approximately 2% of the sample.

Paper-wide results and their limitations: The quantity of clinical and demographic metadata differed by source and by participant and was supplied without curation.

Participants in the prospective study were enrolled through a virtual design, were aged roughly 18 to 100 years, and lived in roughly 24 United States geographic areas. In the prospective study, cohorts were assigned on the basis of participant-reported clinical history obtained from a screening survey and a study questionnaire. Recovered participants in ImmuneRACE Cohort 3 were defined as having two consecutive negative NP/OP PCR tests, clearance from a healthcare professional, or resolution of symptoms. Each participant in the prospective study had whole blood, serum and a nasopharyngeal or oropharyngeal swab collected by mobile phlebotomists. Over a roughly 2-month period, participants in the prospective study had the option of providing additional blood draws and questionnaires. Before DNA extraction, blood samples from the prospective study were shipped at room temperature or frozen.

The sequencing sample was made of PBMCs or T cells enriched from blood (not recorded which). The sequence came from a woman aged 55-70 years who had recovered from COVID-19. The chain is made from TRBV10-3 and TRBJ1-2; the D segment cannot be called with confidence. Here is the DNA: TGTGCCAACCGGGGAACTAACTATGGCTACACCTTC. It translates as CANRGTNYGYTF.